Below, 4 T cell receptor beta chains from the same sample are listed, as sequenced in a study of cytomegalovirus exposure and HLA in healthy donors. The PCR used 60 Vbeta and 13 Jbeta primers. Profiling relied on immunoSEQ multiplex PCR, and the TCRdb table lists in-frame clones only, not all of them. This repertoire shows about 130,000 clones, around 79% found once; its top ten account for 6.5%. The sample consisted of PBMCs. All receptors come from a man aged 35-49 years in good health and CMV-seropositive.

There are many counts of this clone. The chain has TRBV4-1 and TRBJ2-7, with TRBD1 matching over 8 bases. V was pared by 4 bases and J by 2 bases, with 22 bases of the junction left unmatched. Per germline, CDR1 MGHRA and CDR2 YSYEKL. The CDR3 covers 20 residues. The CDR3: CASSRKVPGTGGVPAYEQYF. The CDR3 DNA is TGCGCCAGCAGCCGGAAAGTGCCCGGGACAGGAGGGGTTCCGGCCTACGAGCAGTACTTC.

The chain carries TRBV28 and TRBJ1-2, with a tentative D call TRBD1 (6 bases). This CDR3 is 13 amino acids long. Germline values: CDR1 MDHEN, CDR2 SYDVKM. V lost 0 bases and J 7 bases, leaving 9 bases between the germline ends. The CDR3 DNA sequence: TGTGCCAGCAGTTTATGGGGGGCAGGTGGCTACACCTTC. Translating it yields CASSLWGAGGYTF.

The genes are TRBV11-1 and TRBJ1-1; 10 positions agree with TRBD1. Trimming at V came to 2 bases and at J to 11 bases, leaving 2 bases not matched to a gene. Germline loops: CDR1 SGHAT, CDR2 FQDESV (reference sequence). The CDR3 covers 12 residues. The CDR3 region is CASSLLGQGAFF. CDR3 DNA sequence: TGTGCCAGCAGCTTACTGGGACAGGGGGCTTTCTTT.

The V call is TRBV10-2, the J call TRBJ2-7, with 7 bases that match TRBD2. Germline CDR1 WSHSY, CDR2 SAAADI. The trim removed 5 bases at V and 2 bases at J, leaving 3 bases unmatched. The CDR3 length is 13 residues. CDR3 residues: CASSQGGTYEQYF. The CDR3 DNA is TGCGCCAGCAGTCAGGGAGGGACCTACGAGCAGTACTTC.